These 27 T cell receptor beta chains were all obtained from the same sample, sequenced in a study of cytomegalovirus exposure and HLA in healthy donors (dated by TCRdb to the late 2010s). The library came from the immunoSEQ multiplex PCR assay. For the multiplex PCR, a mixture combining 60 forward primers for TCR Vbeta segments and 13 reverse primers for TCR Jbeta segments was used. Held by TCRdb, this immuneACCESS table contains in-frame sequences only and omits some clones. Under half of the omission traces to an unresolved V gene where checked; the cause of the rest is unknown. For this sample there are over 100,000 clones; roughly 76% appear just once. The top ten constitute less than 15% of the sample. Sequenced sample: PBMCs. These receptors were collected from a woman between 40 and 50 years old in good health and CMV-seropositive.

The genes are TRBV6-5 and TRBJ1-2, with TRBD1 matching over 8 bases. CDR3 length equals 15 residues. J gave up 7 bases and V 9 bases, and 16 bases lay outside the gene matches. Germline V gene lookup returns CDR1 MNHEY and CDR2 SVGAGI. CDR3 DNA: TGTGCCAGTTGGACAGGGTCTCTGGTAATTGGTGGCTACACCTTC. It translates to CASWTGSLVIGGYTF.

The chain joins TRBV5-5 to TRBJ1-2, with 7 positions matching TRBD1. Germline V lookup: CDR1 SGHKS, CDR2 YYEKEE (reference sequence). The CDR3 covers 16 residues. V trimming: 4 bases; J trimming: 4 bases; junction bases outside the gene matches: 13. The DNA for the CDR3 is TGTGCCAGCAGCATCCAACAGGGGCTGGGAGTCTATGGCTACACCTTC. The encoded protein is CASSIQQGLGVYGYTF. Full variable domain (rest looked up from reference TRBV5-5 and TRBJ1-2): DAGVTQSPTHLIKTRGQQVTLRCSPISGHKSVSWYQQVLGQGPQFIFQYYEKEERGRGNFPDRFSARQFPNYSSELNVNALLLGDSALYLCASSIQQGLGVYGYTFGSGTRLTVV.

In its sample, this clone was seen a few times. This chain uses TRBV5-4 with TRBJ1-1, with D tentatively TRBD1 (6 bases). Trimming took off 0 bases at V and 3 bases at J, with 12 bases between the two ends. CDR3 length equals 15 residues. Germline V lookup: CDR1 SGHNT, CDR2 YYREEE (reference sequence). DNA of the CDR3: TGTGCCAGCAGCTTGGCACAGCAGGGGCACACTGAAGCTTTCTTT. The encoded protein is CASSLAQQGHTEAFF.

This chain links TRBV6-1 with TRBJ1-1; 7 bases align to TRBD1. Germline V CDR1 and CDR2: MNHNS, SASEGT. V lost 8 bases to trimming and J lost 0 bases; unmatched junction nucleotides: 9. The CDR3 is 15 amino acids. Here the CDR3 DNA reads TGTGCCAGCTGGGACAGTCTCGAAATGAACACTGAAGCTTTCTTT. It codes for CASWDSLEMNTEAFF.

The chain links TRBV15 to TRBJ1-5; D is perhaps TRBD1 (5 bases). The CDR3 spans 14 residues. With 5 bases removed from V and 8 bases from J, the gap between germline ends came to 16 bases. Germline V gene lookup returns CDR1 LNHNV and CDR2 YYDKDF (reference sequence). Here the CDR3 DNA reads TGTGCCACCAGCCCAGGGAGGCCGACGGAGCCCCAGCATTTT. The encoded protein is CATSPGRPTEPQHF.

The genes are TRBV5-1 and TRBJ2-2; no clear D gene. Germline CDR1 and CDR2: SGHRS and YFSETQ. The CDR3 has 14 residues. V lost 0 bases and J lost 4, with 7 bases in between. The CDR3 sequence: CASSLDVSTGELFF. CDR3 in DNA: TGCGCCAGCAGCTTGGATGTCAGCACCGGGGAGCTGTTTTTT.

The J gene is TRBJ1-5, the V gene TRBV7-9; D possibly corresponds to TRBD1 (5 bases). This CDR3 region has 17 residues. CDR1 and CDR2 (germline): SEHNR, FQNEAQ (reference sequence). The ends were cut back, 4 bases at V and 4 bases at J, with 20 bases in the middle. The chain's CDR3 is CASSSAYGRGGNQPQHF. The CDR3 region has the DNA TGTGCCAGCAGCTCCGCGTACGGACGGGGGGGGAATCAGCCCCAGCATTTT.

This rearrangement joins TRBV30 to TRBJ1-4; tentative D call: TRBD1 (5 bases). CDR3 length equals 14 residues. Germline CDR1 and CDR2: GTSNPN and SVGIG (reference sequence). Trimming stripped 1 base from V and 5 bases from J, with 11 bases between. The CDR3 DNA follows: TGTGCCTGGAGTGCGGGAGGGGCGAATGAAAAACTGTTTTTT. It specifies CAWSAGGANEKLFF.

This rearrangement joins TRBV6-1 to TRBJ2-1, with D uncertain. Germline loops: CDR1 MNHNS, CDR2 SASEGT. The CDR3 has 10 amino acids. V lost 4 bases and J 8 bases, leaving 3 bases between the germline ends. The CDR3 DNA reads TGTGCCAGCAGTGTCTATGAGCAGTTCTTC. It is translated as CASSVYEQFF.

V usage is TRBV7-6 and J usage is TRBJ2-5, with 8 bases identical to TRBD1. The germline V gene encodes CDR1 SGHVS and CDR2 FNYEAQ. The trim removed 1 base at V and 6 bases at J, leaving 7 bases unmatched. The CDR3 contains 15 residues. This CDR3 reads CASSLGATGGKTQYF. In nucleotides, the CDR3 is TGTGCCAGCAGCTTAGGGGCCACAGGGGGAAAGACCCAGTACTTC.

V gene TRBV28 combines with J gene TRBJ1-3, with 7 bases matching TRBD1. Germline V lookup: CDR1 MDHEN, CDR2 SYDVKM. The junction had 5 bases not matched to a gene; V was cut back by 6 bases and J by 0 bases. This CDR3 is 15 amino acids long. The CDR3 nucleotides read TGTGCCAGCAGGGGGACAGCACTCTCTGGAAACACCATATATTTT. Encoded protein: CASRGTALSGNTIYF.

The J gene is TRBJ1-5, the V gene TRBV19; D is unclear. V was trimmed by 10 bases and J by 0 bases, leaving 10 bases between them. The CDR3 sequence is 13 residues long. Germline loops: CDR1 LNHDA, CDR2 SQIVND (reference sequence). In nucleotides, the CDR3 is TGTGCCACCCGAACAAATAGCAATCAGCCCCAGCATTTT. This sequence encodes CATRTNSNQPQHF.

The chain joins TRBV5-1 to TRBJ2-5; TRBD1 matches at 11 bases. The J call may be in error: the DNA end matches TRBJ2-7 better. This CDR3 is 14 amino acids long. Looked up from germline, CDR1 is SGHRS and CDR2 is YFSETQ. Here the CDR3 reads CASSNGQGAYEQYF. The CDR3 nucleotides read TGCGCCAGCAGCAACGGACAGGGGGCGTACGAGCAGTACTTC.

The V and J genes are TRBV5-4 and TRBJ1-5; a weak D match, TRBD1 (5 bases). V dropped 0 bases and J dropped 6 bases, with 13 bases sitting between them. Germline CDR1 is SGHNT and CDR2 is YYREEE (reference sequence). The CDR3 loop spans 15 amino acids. CDR3 loop: CASSLAGAPGQPQHF. The DNA of the CDR3 is TGTGCCAGCAGCTTGGCTGGGGCCCCAGGTCAGCCCCAGCATTTT.

The rearrangement uses TRBV1 and TRBJ2-5; the D call TRBD2 from the table was never checked on the DNA. TRBV1 is flagged as a pseudogene. There are 16 residues in the CDR3. CDR3 amino acids: CTSSQGTSGGEETQYF. The CDR3 nucleotides read TGCACCAGCAGCCAAGGGACTAGCGGGGGGGAAGAGACCCAGTACTTC.

This clone was picked up one time. The J gene is TRBJ2-2, the V gene TRBV2, with a possible D match to TRBD1 (5 bases). V was cut by 6 bases and J by 7 bases, with 9 bases left in between. CDR3 length: 12 residues. Germline CDR1 SNHLY, CDR2 FYNNEI. The CDR3 region is CASRWTHGELFF. The CDR3 nucleotides read TGTGCCAGCAGGTGGACACACGGGGAGCTGTTTTTT. Full variable domain (outside the CDR3, taken from reference TRBV2 and TRBJ2-2): EPEVTQTPSHQVTQMGQEVILRCVPISNHLYFYWYRQILGQKVEFLVSFYNNEISEKSEIFDDQFSVERPDGSNFTLKIRSTKLEDSAMYFCASRWTHGELFFGEGSRLTVL.

This clone has only one observation. The chain combines TRBV29-1 with TRBJ1-1, with a tentative D call TRBD1 (6 bases). Per germline, CDR1 SQVTM and CDR2 ANQGSEA. This CDR3 has 14 amino acids. Trimming left V 5 bases short and J 0 bases short, with 13 bases between. CDR3 sequence reads: CSVTGQGMNTEAFF. CDR3 nucleotides: TGCAGCGTTACCGGTCAGGGGATGAACACTGAAGCTTTCTTT.

The chain recombines TRBV5-8 with TRBJ1-2; 7 bases match TRBD1. This CDR3 is 12 amino acids long. Looked up from germline, CDR1 is SGHTS and CDR2 is YDEGEE. V trimming: 3 bases; J trimming: 10 bases; junction bases outside the gene matches: 6. CDR3: CASSSGTVDYTF. The CDR3 DNA follows: TGTGCCAGCAGCTCCGGGACAGTAGACTACACCTTC.

This clone was counted once. The rearrangement joins TRBV4-1 to TRBJ2-7, with TRBD2 matching over 12 bases. Looked up from germline, CDR1 is MGHRA and CDR2 is YSYEKL. The CDR3 spans 18 residues. V lost 2 bases to trimming and J lost 0 bases; unmatched junction nucleotides: 8. CDR3 sequence (DNA): TGCGCCAGCAGCCAACCAAACGGACTAGCGGGGATCTCCTACGAGCAGTACTTC. Protein: CASSQPNGLAGISYEQYF.

This chain uses TRBV6-1 with TRBJ2-7; perhaps TRBD1 as D (6 bases). The CDR3 has 15 residues. V dropped 8 bases and J dropped 6 bases, with 23 bases sitting between them. CDR1 is MNHNS, CDR2 SASEGT, per germline. The CDR3: CASYRGLLEGVEQYF. CDR3 in DNA: TGTGCCAGCTACCGAGGGCTGTTAGAGGGGGTCGAGCAGTACTTC.

The chain recombines TRBV25-1 with TRBJ1-1, with TRBD1 as a possible D gene (6 bases). Between the trimmed V and J ends, which lost 6 bases and 0 bases, there was a span of 14 bases. The CDR3 totals 15 residues. In germline, CDR1 is MGHDK, CDR2 SYGVNS. CDR3 nucleotides: TGTGCCAGCAGGGAAACCGGACAGATGAACACTGAAGCTTTCTTT. It translates to CASRETGQMNTEAFF.

The chain recombines TRBV2 with TRBJ2-5; D is perhaps TRBD2 (6 bases). This CDR3 is 14 amino acids long. Looked up from germline, CDR1 is SNHLY and CDR2 is FYNNEI. V gave up 2 bases and J gave up 4 bases, with 11 bases separating them. The DNA of the CDR3 is TGTGCCAGCAGTGAAAGGCGGGGTTCAGAGACCCAGTACTTC. Amino acids: CASSERRGSETQYF.

This chain joins TRBV15 and TRBJ2-7, with 10 positions matching TRBD2. Per germline, CDR1 LNHNV and CDR2 YYDKDF (reference sequence). With V trimmed by 1 base and J by 3 bases, 3 bases remained unmatched. The CDR3 is made up of 15 amino acids. CDR3 protein: CATSRVLAGDYEQYF. The CDR3 DNA is TGTGCCACCAGCAGAGTCCTAGCGGGGGACTACGAGCAGTACTTC.

The V call is TRBV6-1, the J call TRBJ1-2; TRBD1 is a possible D gene (6 bases). Germline V gives CDR1 MNHNS, CDR2 SASEGT. This CDR3 region has 12 residues. V gave up 6 bases and J gave up 7 bases, with 12 bases separating them. The DNA of the CDR3 is TGTGCCAGCAGCCTAACAGGGAGTGGCTACACCTTC. Its protein product is CASSLTGSGYTF.

A remark on this clone: This sample includes further DNA sequences coding for the same CDR3. The rearrangement joins TRBV5-1 to TRBJ2-1; the D gene is possibly TRBD2 (5 bases). Germline V CDR1 and CDR2: SGHRS, YFSETQ. V was clipped by 5 bases and J by 0 bases, with 12 bases between them. This CDR3 has 15 residues. The CDR3 sequence is CASSSSGGSYNEQFF. The CDR3 DNA is TGCGCCAGCAGTAGCAGCGGTGGCTCCTACAATGAGCAGTTCTTC.

CDR3 in amino acids: CASSQEGAIYNSPLHF. DNA for the CDR3: TGCGCCAGCAGCCAAGAGGGGGCTATTTATAATTCACCCCTCCACTTT. The chain carries TRBV4-1 and TRBJ1-6, with a weak D call TRBD1 (6 bases). V lost 0 bases to trimming and J lost 4 bases, with 10 bases between them. The germline CDR1 and CDR2 sequences are MGHRA and YSYEKL. This CDR3 is 16 amino acids long.

V and J are TRBV5-4 and TRBJ1-6; no reliable D call. CDR1 and CDR2 from the germline V gene are SGHNT and YYREEE (reference sequence). The V end lost 6 bases, the J end lost 6 bases, and 10 bases lay between the germline ends. The CDR3 has 13 residues. This chain's CDR3 is CASTPGINSPLHF. The CDR3 DNA sequence: TGTGCCAGCACCCCGGGGATTAATTCACCCCTCCACTTT.